This is a list of T cell receptor beta chains from one sample in a study of cytomegalovirus exposure and HLA in healthy donors. The method was immunoSEQ multiplex PCR; TCRdb's version includes in-frame clones alone and lacks a portion of them. This table has around 300,000 clones, around two thirds appearing once. The source material was PBMCs. The receptor set was obtained from a female donor in good health and CMV-seronegative. CDR3s include the opening cysteine and the closing phenylalanine or tryptophan. The order of the fields is clone size, D gene, J gene, V gene, CDR3 DNA, CDR3 protein. The D gene is left open where the match is weak. Clone size is given for some rows only: seen once, a few or many times, or a class if the clone is expanded.

>NA|NA|TRBJ2-1|TRBV5-1
TGCGCCAGCAGCTTTCGGGCGGGGTGGGATGAGCAGTTCTTC
CASSFRAGWDEQFF
>NA|NA|TRBJ1-3|TRBV6-6
TGTGCCAGCAGTTACGAGAACTCTGGAAACACCATATATTTT
CASSYENSGNTIYF
>NA|TRBD1|TRBJ1-2|TRBV28
TGTGCCAGCAGTTTTGGGCAGGGGGCAGGCTATGGCTACACCTTC
CASSFGQGAGYGYTF
>NA|NA|TRBJ1-5|TRBV5-1
TGCGCCAGCAGCTTGGAAGCGGGCCGATATCAGCCCCAGCATTTT
CASSLEAGRYQPQHF
>once|NA|TRBJ1-1|TRBV7-3
TGTGCCAGCAGCTCCGTTCGAGGCACTGAAGCTTTCTTT
CASSSVRGTEAFF
>NA|TRBD2|TRBJ2-7|TRBV5-4
TGTGCCAGCAGCTCAGCCACTAGCGGGGCGATCTACGAGCAGTACTTC
CASSSATSGAIYEQYF
>NA|TRBD2|TRBJ2-5|TRBV7-9
TGTGCCAGCAGCCCATATATTAAAACTAGCGTCCAAGAGACCCAGTACTTC
CASSPYIKTSVQETQYF
>few|NA|TRBJ1-2|TRBV28
TGTGCCAGCAGTTCCCAGGGCGTTGGCTACACCTTC
CASSSQGVGYTF
>NA|TRBD1|TRBJ1-1|TRBV10-3
TGTGCCATAAACAGGGGTGTGAATACTGAAGCTTTCTTT
CAINRGVNTEAFF
>NA|NA|TRBJ1-2|TRBV21-1
TGTGCCAGCAGCCATGCGAGGGACAGCAAAAAGACTGGCTACACCTTC
CASSHARDSKKTGYTF
>NA|NA|TRBJ2-7|TRBV11-3
TGTGCCAGCAGCTTAAGGAGCTCCTACGAGCAGTACTTC
CASSLRSSYEQYF
>NA|TRBD1|TRBJ1-1|TRBV5-6
TGTGCCAGCAGCTTTTCCGGACAGGGAAGAGTTGAAGCTTTCTTT
CASSFSGQGRVEAFF
>NA|TRBD1|TRBJ1-2|TRBV5-3
TGTGCCAGAAGCCGGGACAGGGGAGGTGGCTACACCTTC
CARSRDRGGGYTF
>NA|NA|TRBJ1-1|TRBV6-1
TGTGCCAGCAGAAGGGGGATGAACACTGAAGCTTTCTTT
CASRRGMNTEAFF
>NA|NA|TRBJ1-2|TRBV25-1
TGTGCCAGCAGTGACGACAGGTATTATGGCTACACCTTC
CASSDDRYYGYTF
>NA|NA|TRBJ1-1|TRBV10-3
TGTGCCATCAGTGTCGGGAACACTGAAGCTTTCTTT
CAISVGNTEAFF
>NA|NA|TRBJ2-7|TRBV23-1
TGCGCCAGCAGTCAAGGAGACAGCTATTTGAGCGAGCAGTACTTC
CASSQGDSYLSEQYF
>few|NA|TRBJ2-6|TRBV9
TGTGCCAGCAGCGTTTCCGGCAGGGTGATTGGGGCCAACGTCCTGACTTTC
CASSVSGRVIGANVLTF
>NA|TRBD1|TRBJ2-7|TRBV6-1
TGTGCCAGCCGGGACAGGAGCTACGAGCAGTACTTC
CASRDRSYEQYF
>NA|TRBD2|TRBJ2-5|TRBV5-1
TGCGCCAGCAGCTCACGATCGGCGGGGGGCACGGGGGAGACCCAGTACTTC
CASSSRSAGGTGETQYF
>NA|NA|TRBJ2-1|TRBV7-9
TGTTCCAGCAGCTTACAGGGTGAGCAGTTCTTC
CSSSLQGEQFF
>NA|NA|TRBJ1-1|TRBV6-1
TGTGCCAGCAGTGAACTCTACGGGAACACTGAAGCTTTCTTT
CASSELYGNTEAFF
>once|NA|TRBJ1-2|TRBV27
TGCGCCAGCAGTATATCAGGGGCTAACTATGGCTACGCCTTC
CASSISGANYGYAF
>NA|NA|TRBJ1-1|TRBV27
TGTGCCAGCAGTTTATCTAGGGGGAGAGATGAAGCTTTCTTT
CASSLSRGRDEAFF
>NA|TRBD1|TRBJ1-2|TRBV11-3
TGTGCCAGCAGCTTAGAAACAGGGGGCGACTATGGCTACACCTTC
CASSLETGGDYGYTF
>NA|NA|TRBJ2-1|TRBV5-1
TGCGCCAGCACCCCACCCCATAAGGGAGGGGGCTACAATGAGCAGTTCTTC
CASTPPHKGGGYNEQFF
>NA|TRBD2|TRBJ2-7|TRBV5-1
TGCGCCAGCAGCTTCAATTTGGGCGGGGGAACCTACGAGCAGTACTTC
CASSFNLGGGTYEQYF
>NA|NA|TRBJ2-2|TRBV10-2
TGCGCCAGCAGTGGGAGCCTAGCCGGGGAGCTGTTTTTT
CASSGSLAGELFF
>few|TRBD1|TRBJ1-6|TRBV19
TGTGCCAGCAGGACAGGGGTGGTTTCACCCCTCCACTTT
CASRTGVVSPLHF
>NA|NA|TRBJ2-2|TRBV28
TGTGCCAGCAGTAAGTTTAGGACACCTAACACCGGGGAGCTGTTTTTT
CASSKFRTPNTGELFF
>NA|TRBD1|TRBJ1-5|TRBV9
TGTGCCAGCAGCGCCGAGGGGGCAGGTCAGCCCCAGCATTTT
CASSAEGAGQPQHF
>NA|TRBD2|TRBJ2-7|TRBV28
TGTGCCAGCAAAAGCGGGAGGGCCCACGAGCAGTACTTC
CASKSGRAHEQYF
>few|NA|TRBJ2-6|TRBV5-1
TGCGCCAGCAGCCCGGGCTCTGGGGCCAACGTCCTGACTTTC
CASSPGSGANVLTF
>NA|TRBD2|TRBJ2-3|TRBV11-2
TGTGCCAGCAGCTCTATAGCGGGAGTGAAAGATACGCAGTATTTT
CASSSIAGVKDTQYF
>few|NA|TRBJ1-1|TRBV2
TGTGCCAGCAGTGGGGGGGTTTGGCTCAGTGGGTACACTGAAGCTTTCTTT
CASSGGVWLSGYTEAFF
>NA|NA|TRBJ1-2|TRBV5-1
TGCGCCAGCAGCTTTGACAGTAACTATGGCTACACCTTC
CASSFDSNYGYTF
>NA|NA|TRBJ2-2|TRBV9
TGTGCCAGCAGCGTAGAATGGGGGCTCGGCACCGGGGAGCTGTTTTTT
CASSVEWGLGTGELFF
>NA|TRBD1|TRBJ2-1|TRBV5-1
TGCGCCAGCAGCTTGGCGGTGACAGGGTTGGGTGAGCAGTTCTTC
CASSLAVTGLGEQFF
>NA|TRBD2|TRBJ2-3|TRBV30
TGTGCCTGGAGTCTTACCCCCGGAGCGGGAGGGCCGGCAGATACGCAGTATTTT
CAWSLTPGAGGPADTQYF
>few|NA|TRBJ2-7|TRBV11-2
TGTGCCAGCAGCTTAGATCCTAAGACGGGGCAGTACTTC
CASSLDPKTGQYF
>NA|TRBD1|TRBJ2-1|TRBV5-1
TGCGCCAGCAGCTTGTTACAGGGGCCCTACAATGAGCAGTTCTTC
CASSLLQGPYNEQFF
>NA|TRBD2|TRBJ2-7|TRBV5-1
TGCGCCAGCAGCTTAGTCCTAGCGGGAGGGAACGAGCAGTACTTC
CASSLVLAGGNEQYF
>NA|NA|TRBJ2-7|TRBV27
TGTGCCAGCAGTCCTCGCCCCCCCCCGCTAGCATCCCCTCGCTACGAGCAGTACTTC
CASSPRPPPLASPRYEQYF
>NA|NA|TRBJ2-3|TRBV10-3
TGTGCCATCAGTGAAGCGAGGGAGAGGCCAGATACGCAGTATTTT
CAISEARERPDTQYF
>NA|TRBD1|TRBJ1-5|TRBV4-1
TGCGCCAGCAGCCTAACAGGGGCTCAGCCCCAGCATTTT
CASSLTGAQPQHF
>once|TRBD1|TRBJ2-1|TRBV7-2
TGTGCCAGCAGCTTAGCCGGGCCAGGGGGCTACAATGAGCAGTTCTTC
CASSLAGPGGYNEQFF
>NA|NA|TRBJ1-2|TRBV7-2
TGTGCCAGCAGCCCCCCAGGGGTATATGGCTACACCTTC
CASSPPGVYGYTF
>NA|NA|TRBJ1-5|TRBV23-1
TGCGCCAGCAGTCCCGACCCCCGGACAGCAGATCAGCCCCAGCATTTT
CASSPDPRTADQPQHF
>few|TRBD2|TRBJ2-7|TRBV19
TGTGCCAGTAGTATTCTAGCGGGAGGGCCCTACGAGCAGTACTTC
CASSILAGGPYEQYF
>NA|TRBD2|TRBJ2-1|TRBV9
TGTGCCAGCAGCGTAGTTCGTCTAGCGGGCTACAATGAGCAGTTCTTC
CASSVVRLAGYNEQFF
>NA|TRBD1|TRBJ1-2|TRBV28
TGTGCCAGCAGTCCTGGGACAGGAGGCCTCCCTTATGGCTACACCTTC
CASSPGTGGLPYGYTF
>NA|TRBD1|TRBJ1-1|TRBV5-4
TGTGCCAGCAGCCCCTATCCGGGACAGAAGGCCGTGGGCACTGAAGCTTTCTTT
CASSPYPGQKAVGTEAFF
>NA|TRBD2|TRBJ2-7|TRBV11-2
TGTGCCAGCAGCTCGATGCCGGGACTAGCGGGAGGGCACGACGAGCAGTACTTC
CASSSMPGLAGGHDEQYF
>NA|TRBD2|TRBJ2-1|TRBV5-1
TGCGCCAGCAGGGACCTAGCGGGGCAGGGGTACAATGAGCAGTTCTTC
CASRDLAGQGYNEQFF
>NA|TRBD1|TRBJ1-2|TRBV30
TGTGCCTGGAGCCAAGGACAGGGGGCGGGCGGCTACACCTTC
CAWSQGQGAGGYTF
>few|TRBD1|TRBJ1-1|TRBV5-6
TGTGCCAGCAGCCCACAGGGGGTCAAAGCTTTCTTT
CASSPQGVKAFF
>NA|NA|TRBJ1-3|TRBV2
TGTGCCAGCAGTTACAGGGTCTCTGGAAACACCATATATTTT
CASSYRVSGNTIYF
>few|NA|TRBJ2-2|TRBV7-9
TGTGCCAGCAGCTTAGGGCTAGCGTTGGTCGGGGAGCTGTTTTTT
CASSLGLALVGELFF
>NA|TRBD2|TRBJ2-2|TRBV27
TGTGCCAGCAGCCCTAGCGGGAGAGCGAACACCGGGGAGCTGTTTTTT
CASSPSGRANTGELFF